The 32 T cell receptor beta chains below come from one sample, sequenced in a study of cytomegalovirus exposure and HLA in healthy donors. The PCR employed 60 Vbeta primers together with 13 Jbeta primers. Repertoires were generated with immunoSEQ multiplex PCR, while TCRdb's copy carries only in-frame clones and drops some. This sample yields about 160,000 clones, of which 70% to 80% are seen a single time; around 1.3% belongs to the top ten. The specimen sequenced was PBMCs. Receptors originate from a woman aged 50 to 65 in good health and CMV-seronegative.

The CDR3 loop is CASSQTDRGGEETQYF. As DNA, the CDR3 is TGTGCCAGCAGCCAGACCGACAGGGGAGGAGAAGAGACCCAGTACTTC. The chain couples TRBV4-2 to TRBJ2-5, with 8 bases fitting TRBD1. CDR1 and CDR2 from the germline V gene are LGHNA and YNFKEQ. The CDR3 is 16 amino acids. After removal of 3 bases from V and 3 bases from J, the junction contained 9 bases not matched to a gene.

CDR3 sequence: CASSGTSGGTYNEQFF. CDR3 DNA sequence: TGTGCCAGCAGCGGAACTAGCGGGGGAACCTACAATGAGCAGTTCTTC. The J gene is TRBJ2-1, the V gene TRBV5-4; TRBD2 agrees at 11 bases. Germline loops: CDR1 SGHNT, CDR2 YYREEE (reference sequence). V trimming: 4 bases; J trimming: 2 bases; junction bases outside the gene matches: 5. This CDR3 spans 16 amino acids.

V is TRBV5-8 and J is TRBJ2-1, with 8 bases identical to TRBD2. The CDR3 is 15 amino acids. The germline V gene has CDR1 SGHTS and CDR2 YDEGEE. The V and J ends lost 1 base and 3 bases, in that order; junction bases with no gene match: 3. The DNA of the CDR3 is TGTGCCAGCAGCTTGATAGCGGGAAACTACAATGAGCAGTTCTTC. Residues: CASSLIAGNYNEQFF. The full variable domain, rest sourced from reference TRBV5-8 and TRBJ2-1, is EAGVTQSPTHLIKTRGQQATLRCSPISGHTSVYWYQQALGLGLQFLLWYDEGEERNRGNFPPRFSGRQFPNYSSELNVNALELEDSALYLCASSLIAGNYNEQFFGPGTRLTVL.

The DNA of the CDR3 is TGTGCCAGCACCTACAGGGGACATATTACCTACGAGCAGTACTTC. It translates to CASTYRGHITYEQYF. The J gene is TRBJ2-7, the V gene TRBV7-2; 7 bases are shared with TRBD1. CDR3 size: 15 residues. CDR1 SGHTA and CDR2 FQGNSA come from the germline V gene. With V trimmed by 7 bases and J by 2 bases, 11 bases remained unmatched.

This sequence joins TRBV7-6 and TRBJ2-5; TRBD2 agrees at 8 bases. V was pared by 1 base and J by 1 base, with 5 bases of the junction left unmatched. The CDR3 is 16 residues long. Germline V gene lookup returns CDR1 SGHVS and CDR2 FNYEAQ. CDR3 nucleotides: TGTGCCAGCAGCTTAGGACTAGCGAGGGGCCAAGAGACCCAGTACTTC. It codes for CASSLGLARGQETQYF.

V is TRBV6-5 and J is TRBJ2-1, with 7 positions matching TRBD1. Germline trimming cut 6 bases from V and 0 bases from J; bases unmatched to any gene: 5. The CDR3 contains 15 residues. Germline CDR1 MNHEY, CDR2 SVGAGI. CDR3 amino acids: CASSHTGDSYNEQFF. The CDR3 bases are TGTGCCAGCAGCCACACAGGGGACTCCTACAATGAGCAGTTCTTC.

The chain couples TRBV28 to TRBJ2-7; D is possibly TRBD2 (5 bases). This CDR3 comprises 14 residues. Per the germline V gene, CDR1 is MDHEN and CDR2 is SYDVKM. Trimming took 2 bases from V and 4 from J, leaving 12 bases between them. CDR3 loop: CASSLKPWEYEQYF. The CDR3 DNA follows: TGTGCCAGCAGTTTAAAGCCGTGGGAGTACGAGCAGTACTTC.

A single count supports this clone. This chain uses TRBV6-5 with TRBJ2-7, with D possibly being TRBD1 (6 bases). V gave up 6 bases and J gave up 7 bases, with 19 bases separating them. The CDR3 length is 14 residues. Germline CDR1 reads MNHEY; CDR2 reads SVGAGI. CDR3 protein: CASRPGQSLREQYF. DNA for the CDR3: TGTGCCAGCAGGCCGGGACAAAGTTTACGGGAGCAGTACTTC.

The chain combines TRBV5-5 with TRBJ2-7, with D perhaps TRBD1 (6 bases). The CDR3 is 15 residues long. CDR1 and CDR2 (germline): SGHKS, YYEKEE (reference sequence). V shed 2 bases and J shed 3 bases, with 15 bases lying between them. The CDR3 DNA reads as TGTGCCAGCAGCTTAGGGCAGGGGATGGTCTACGAGCAGTACTTC. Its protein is CASSLGQGMVYEQYF.

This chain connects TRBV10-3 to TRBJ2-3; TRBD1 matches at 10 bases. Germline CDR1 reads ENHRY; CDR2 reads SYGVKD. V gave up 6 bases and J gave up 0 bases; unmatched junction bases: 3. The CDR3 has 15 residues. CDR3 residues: CAIRGQGSSTDTQYF. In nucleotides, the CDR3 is TGTGCCATCAGGGGACAGGGGTCGAGCACAGATACGCAGTATTTT.

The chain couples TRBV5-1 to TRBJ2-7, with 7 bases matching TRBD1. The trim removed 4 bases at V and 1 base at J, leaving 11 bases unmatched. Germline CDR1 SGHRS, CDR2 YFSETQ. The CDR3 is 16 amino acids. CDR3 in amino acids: CASSPRTGRTSYEQYF. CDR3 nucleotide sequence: TGCGCCAGCAGCCCGAGGACAGGCCGAACTTCCTACGAGCAGTACTTC.

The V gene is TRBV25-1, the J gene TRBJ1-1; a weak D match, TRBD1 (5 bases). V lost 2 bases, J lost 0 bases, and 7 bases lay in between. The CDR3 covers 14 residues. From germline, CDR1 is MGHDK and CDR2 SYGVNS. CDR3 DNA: TGTGCCAGCAGTGAAAGGGGATTGAACACTGAAGCTTTCTTT. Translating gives CASSERGLNTEAFF.

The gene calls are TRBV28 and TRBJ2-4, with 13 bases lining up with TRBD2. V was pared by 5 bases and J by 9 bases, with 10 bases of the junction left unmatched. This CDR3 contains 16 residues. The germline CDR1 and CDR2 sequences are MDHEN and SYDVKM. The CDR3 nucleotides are TGTGCCAGCAGTAGGGGGACTAGCGGGGTTCGGGGCATTCAGTACTTC. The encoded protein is CASSRGTSGVRGIQYF. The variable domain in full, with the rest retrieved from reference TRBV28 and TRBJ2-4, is DVKVTQSSRYLVKRTGEKVFLECVQDMDHENMFWYRQDPGLGLRLIYFSYDVKMKEKGDIPEGYSVSREKKERFSLILESASTNQTSMYLCASSRGTSGVRGIQYFGAGTRLSVL.

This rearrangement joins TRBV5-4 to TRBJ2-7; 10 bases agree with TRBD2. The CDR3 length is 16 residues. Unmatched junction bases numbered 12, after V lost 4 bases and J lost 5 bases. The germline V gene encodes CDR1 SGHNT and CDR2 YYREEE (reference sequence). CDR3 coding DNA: TGTGCCAGCAGCGTGGCTCTAGCGGGAGTTCAGGACGAGCAGTACTTC. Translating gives CASSVALAGVQDEQYF.

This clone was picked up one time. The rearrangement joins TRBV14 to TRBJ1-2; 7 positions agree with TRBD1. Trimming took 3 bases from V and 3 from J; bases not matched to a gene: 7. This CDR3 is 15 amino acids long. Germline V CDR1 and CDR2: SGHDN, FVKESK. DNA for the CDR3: TGTGCCAGCAGCCAGAGCCAGACAGGGTACTATGGCTACACCTTC. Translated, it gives CASSQSQTGYYGYTF.

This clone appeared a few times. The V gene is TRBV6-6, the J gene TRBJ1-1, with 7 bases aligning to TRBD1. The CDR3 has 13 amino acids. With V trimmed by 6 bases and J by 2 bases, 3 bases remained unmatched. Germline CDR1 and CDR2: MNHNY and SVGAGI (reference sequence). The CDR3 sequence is CASRTGPNTEAFF. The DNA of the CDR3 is TGTGCCAGCAGGACAGGGCCTAACACTGAAGCTTTCTTT.

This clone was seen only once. For the CDR3, the DNA is TGTGCCACCAGCAGAGGGGGACTAGCGGGATCCTACGAGCAGTACTTC. Its protein is CATSRGGLAGSYEQYF. The chain employs TRBV15 and TRBJ2-7; TRBD2 matches 13 bases. V lost 1 base to trimming and J lost 1 base; unmatched junction nucleotides: 1. This CDR3 is built from 16 residues. CDR1 and CDR2 from the germline V gene are LNHNV and YYDKDF (reference sequence).

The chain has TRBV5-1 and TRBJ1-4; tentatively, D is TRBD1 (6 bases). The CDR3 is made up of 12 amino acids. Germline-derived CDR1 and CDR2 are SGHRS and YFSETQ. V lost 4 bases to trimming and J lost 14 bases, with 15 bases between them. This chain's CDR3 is CASSEGQSILFF. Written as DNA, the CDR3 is TGCGCCAGCAGCGAAGGACAGTCCATTCTGTTTTTT.

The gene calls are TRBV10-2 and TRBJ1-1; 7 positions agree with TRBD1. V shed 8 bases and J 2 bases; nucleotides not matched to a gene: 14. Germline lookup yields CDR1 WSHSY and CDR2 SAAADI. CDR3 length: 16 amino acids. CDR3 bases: TGCGCCAGCGGCACGGGACAGCAGATCGCCAACACTGAAGCTTTCTTT. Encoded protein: CASGTGQQIANTEAFF.

The DNA for the CDR3 is TGCGCCAGCAGCCAAGATAAATTTCAGCCCCAGCATTTT. This translates into CASSQDKFQPQHF. The chain combines TRBV4-3 with TRBJ1-5; D remains unclear. From germline, CDR1 is LGHNA and CDR2 YSLEER. With 0 bases removed from V and 6 bases from J, the gap between germline ends came to 6 bases. CDR3 length: 13 residues.

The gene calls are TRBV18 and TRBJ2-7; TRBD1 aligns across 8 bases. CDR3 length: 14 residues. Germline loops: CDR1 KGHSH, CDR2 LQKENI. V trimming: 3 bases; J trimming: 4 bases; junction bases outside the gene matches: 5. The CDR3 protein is CASSPVGQGYEQYF. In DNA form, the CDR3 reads TGTGCCAGCTCACCCGTTGGACAGGGTTACGAGCAGTACTTC.

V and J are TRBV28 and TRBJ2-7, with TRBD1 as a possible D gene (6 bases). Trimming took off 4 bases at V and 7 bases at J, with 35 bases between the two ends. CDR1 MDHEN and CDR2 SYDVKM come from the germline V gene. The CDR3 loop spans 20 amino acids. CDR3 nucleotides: TGTGCCAGCAGTTCCTATATGGGAATCTCCGACAGGTCTTGGGTTGGAGAGCAGTACTTC. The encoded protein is CASSSYMGISDRSWVGEQYF.

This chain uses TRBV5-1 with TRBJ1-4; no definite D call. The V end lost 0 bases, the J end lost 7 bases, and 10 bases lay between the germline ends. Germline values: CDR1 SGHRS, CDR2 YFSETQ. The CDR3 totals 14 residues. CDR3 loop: CASSLDGEGEKLFF. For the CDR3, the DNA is TGCGCCAGCAGCTTGGACGGGGAAGGTGAAAAACTGTTTTTT.

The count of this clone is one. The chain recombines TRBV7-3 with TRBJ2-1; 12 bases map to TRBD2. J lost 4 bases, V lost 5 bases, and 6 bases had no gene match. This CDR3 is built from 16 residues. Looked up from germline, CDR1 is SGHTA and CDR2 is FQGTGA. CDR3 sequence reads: CASSTETSGRYNEQFF. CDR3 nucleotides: TGTGCCAGCAGCACCGAGACTAGCGGGAGATACAATGAGCAGTTCTTC.

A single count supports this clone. CDR3 sequence reads: CASSPLQDPVSYEQYF. The CDR3 nucleotides are TGTGCCAGCAGCCCGCTACAGGACCCGGTCTCCTACGAGCAGTACTTC. This rearrangement joins TRBV7-9 to TRBJ2-7, with a weak D call TRBD1 (5 bases). The CDR3 extends over 16 amino acids. Trimming pared 5 bases from V and 0 bases from J, leaving 17 bases between. Germline V gene lookup returns CDR1 SEHNR and CDR2 FQNEAQ (reference sequence).

CDR3 residues: CASSLGPYGYTF. CDR3 sequence (DNA): TGTGCCAGCAGCTTGGGGCCATATGGCTACACCTTC. The chain uses TRBV11-3 and TRBJ1-2, with D possibly TRBD1 on 5 matching bases. The germline V gene encodes CDR1 SGHNT and CDR2 YENEEA. CDR3 size: 12 residues. Trimming took 3 bases from V and 5 from J, leaving 7 bases between them.

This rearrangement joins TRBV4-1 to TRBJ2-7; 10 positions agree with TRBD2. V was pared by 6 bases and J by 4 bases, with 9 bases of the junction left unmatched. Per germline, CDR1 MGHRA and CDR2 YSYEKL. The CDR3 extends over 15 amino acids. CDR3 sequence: CASSSDSGGSYEQYF. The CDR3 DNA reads TGCGCCAGCAGTTCAGATAGCGGGGGGTCTTACGAGCAGTACTTC.

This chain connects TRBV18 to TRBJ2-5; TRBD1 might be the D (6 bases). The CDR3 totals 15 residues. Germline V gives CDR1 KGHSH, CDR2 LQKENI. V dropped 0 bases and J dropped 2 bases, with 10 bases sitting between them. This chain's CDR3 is CASSPPQQGQETQYF. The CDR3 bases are TGTGCCAGCTCACCACCTCAACAGGGACAAGAGACCCAGTACTTC.

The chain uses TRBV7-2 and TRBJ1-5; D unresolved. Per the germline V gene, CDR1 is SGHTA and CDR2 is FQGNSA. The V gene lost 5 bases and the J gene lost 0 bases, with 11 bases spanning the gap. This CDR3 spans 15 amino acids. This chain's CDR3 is CASSLTVFSNQPQHF. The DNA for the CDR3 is TGTGCCAGCAGCCTTACAGTGTTTAGCAATCAGCCCCAGCATTTT.

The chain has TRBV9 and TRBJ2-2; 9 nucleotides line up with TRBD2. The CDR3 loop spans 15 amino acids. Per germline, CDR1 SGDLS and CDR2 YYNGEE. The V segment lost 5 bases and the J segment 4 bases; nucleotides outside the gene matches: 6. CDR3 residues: CASRGAGGPTGELFF. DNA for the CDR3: TGTGCCAGCAGAGGAGCGGGGGGCCCCACCGGGGAGCTGTTTTTT. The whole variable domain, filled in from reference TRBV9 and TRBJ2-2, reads DSGVTQTPKHLITATGQRVTLRCSPRSGDLSVYWYQQSLDQGLQFLIQYYNGEERAKGNILERFSAQQFPDLHSELNLSSLELGDSALYFCASRGAGGPTGELFFGEGSRLTVL.

CDR3 region: CASSPRENYNTEAFF. Written as DNA, the CDR3 is TGTGCCAGTAGCCCTAGGGAGAATTATAACACTGAAGCTTTCTTT. The genes are TRBV19 and TRBJ1-1; D gene ambiguous. Germline CDR1 and CDR2: LNHDA and SQIVND (reference sequence). The germline V and J ends were trimmed by 6 bases and 2 bases, with 16 bases remaining between them. This CDR3 is 15 amino acids long.

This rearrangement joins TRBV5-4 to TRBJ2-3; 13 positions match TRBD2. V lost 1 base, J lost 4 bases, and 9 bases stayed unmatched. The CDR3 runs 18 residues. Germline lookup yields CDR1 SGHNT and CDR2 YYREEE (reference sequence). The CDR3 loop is CASSLSTSGGEEADTQYF. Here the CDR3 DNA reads TGTGCCAGCAGCTTGAGTACTAGCGGGGGGGAGGAGGCAGATACGCAGTATTTT.